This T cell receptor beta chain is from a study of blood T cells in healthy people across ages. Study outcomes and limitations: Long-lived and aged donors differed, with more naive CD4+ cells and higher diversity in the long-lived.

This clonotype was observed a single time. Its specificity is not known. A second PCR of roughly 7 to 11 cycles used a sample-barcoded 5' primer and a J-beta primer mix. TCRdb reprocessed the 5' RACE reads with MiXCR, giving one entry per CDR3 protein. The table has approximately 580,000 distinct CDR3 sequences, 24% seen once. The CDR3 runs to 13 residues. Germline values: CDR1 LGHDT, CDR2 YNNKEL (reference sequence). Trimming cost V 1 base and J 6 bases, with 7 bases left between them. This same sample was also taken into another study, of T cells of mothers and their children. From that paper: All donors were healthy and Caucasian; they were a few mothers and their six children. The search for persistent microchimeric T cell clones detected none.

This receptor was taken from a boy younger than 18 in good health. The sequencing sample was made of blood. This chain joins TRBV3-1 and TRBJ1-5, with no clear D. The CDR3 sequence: CASSQGPAQPQHF. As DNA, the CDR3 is TGTGCCAGCAGCCAAGGTCCGGCTCAGCCCCAGCATTTT.